This T cell receptor (beta chain) was found in a study of CD8+ T cells in alopecia areata. PBMCs served as the source from which CD4+ and CD8+ T cells were sorted. The germline gives CDR1 SGHVS, CDR2 FNYEAQ. V gave up 2 bases and J gave up 0 bases, with 17 bases separating them. This CDR3 is 18 amino acids long. Reverse transcription of extracted RNA yielded cDNA, which provided the sequencing template. Only in-frame clones appear in the TCRdb table, and some are missing; sequencing was by immunoSEQ multiplex PCR. The sample has over 30,000 clones, 60% to 85% seen once. J is TRBJ2-1 and V is TRBV7-6; D not certain. Sequenced: NKG2D-low CD8+ T cells sorted from blood. This clonotype was sampled from a human donor with alopecia areata. As DNA, the CDR3 is TGTGCCAGCAGCTTATTTGGGTTCGAGGTGGACTCCTACAATGAGCAGTTCTTC. It translates to CASSLFGFEVDSYNEQFF.